These 18 T cell receptor beta chains came from one sample sequenced in a study of shared clonotypes between healthy human individuals. TCRdb keeps only in-frame clones here, not all; method: immunoSEQ multiplex PCR. Of fewer than 2.5 million clones in the sample, approximately 94% are singletons; the top ten hold approximately 0.36%. Specimen: naive CD4+ T cells from PBMCs. The sample's subset: CD45RA+ positively selected. These receptors were collected from a young man in good health. Some clones in this sample may be carry-over from other donors' samples.

This sequence joins TRBV6-5 and TRBJ1-2; D is undetermined. Trimming took 6 bases from V and 8 from J, leaving 10 bases between them. Per the germline V gene, CDR1 is MNHEY and CDR2 is SVGAGI. The CDR3 totals 11 residues. The CDR3 sequence is CASRTLGGYTF. CDR3 DNA sequence: TGTGCCAGCAGGACCCTGGGGGGCTACACCTTC.

CDR3 sequence reads: CASSFHPGAGPYNEQFF. The CDR3 nucleotides read TGTGCCAGCAGTTTTCACCCCGGGGCGGGACCATACAATGAGCAGTTCTTC. The chain employs TRBV28 and TRBJ2-1, with D tentatively TRBD2 (6 bases). Trimming removed 3 bases at V and 4 bases at J, with 19 bases between. CDR1 MDHEN and CDR2 SYDVKM come from the germline V gene. CDR3 length equals 17 residues.

This clone was recorded only once. The chain links TRBV28 to TRBJ2-7; D remains ambiguous. Germline V lookup: CDR1 MDHEN, CDR2 SYDVKM. The CDR3 has 14 amino acids. V lost 5 bases to trimming and J lost 4 bases, with 15 bases between them. For the CDR3, the DNA is TGTGCCAGCAGTCGGCCCCATCGTTATTACGAGCAGTACTTC. It codes for CASSRPHRYYEQYF.

The rearrangement links TRBV9 to TRBJ2-5; 8 bases line up with TRBD1. The CDR3 length is 15 residues. Germline loops: CDR1 SGDLS, CDR2 YYNGEE. V was pared by 0 bases and J by 5 bases, with 6 bases of the junction left unmatched. The CDR3 spells CASSVAAGGEETQYF. In nucleotides, the CDR3 is TGTGCCAGCAGCGTAGCGGCAGGGGGCGAGGAGACCCAGTACTTC.

J is TRBJ1-4 and V is TRBV11-1; D not resolved. The CDR3 extends over 12 amino acids. Germline V gene lookup returns CDR1 SGHAT and CDR2 FQDESV (reference sequence). The V gene lost 5 bases and the J gene lost 8 bases, with 9 bases spanning the gap. CDR3 in DNA: TGTGCCAGCAGCCGCCTAGGAGAAAAACTGTTTTTT. This codes for CASSRLGEKLFF.

The chain carries TRBV13 and TRBJ2-2; 11 bases line up with TRBD1. Germline assignment: CDR1 PRHDT and CDR2 FYEKMQ (reference sequence). The CDR3 has 17 residues. Unmatched junction bases numbered 7, after V lost 5 bases and J lost 2 bases. The CDR3 coding sequence is TGTGCCAGCAGCCCATCCGGGACAGGGGGTAACACCGGGGAGCTGTTTTTT. Its protein is CASSPSGTGGNTGELFF.

This rearrangement joins TRBV6-5 to TRBJ2-2; TRBD1 matches 8 bases. The J segment lost 3 bases and the V segment lost 6 bases, leaving 3 bases of the junction unmatched. The CDR3 has 14 residues. From germline, CDR1 is MNHEY and CDR2 SVGAGI. CDR3 coding DNA: TGTGCCAGCAGCAGGGGGCGGGACACCGGGGAGCTGTTTTTT. This sequence encodes CASSRGRDTGELFF.

The chain is built from TRBV6-5 and TRBJ2-1, with 14 positions matching TRBD2. The V segment lost 4 bases and the J segment 7 bases; nucleotides outside the gene matches: 6. Germline assignment: CDR1 MNHEY and CDR2 SVGAGI. The CDR3 is 16 amino acids. The CDR3: CASSFRTSGRLNEQFF. CDR3 DNA sequence: TGTGCCAGCAGTTTCCGGACTAGCGGGAGGCTTAATGAGCAGTTCTTC.

There are a few counts of this clone. The chain couples TRBV18 to TRBJ1-4, with D possibly TRBD1 on 6 matching bases. Per the germline V gene, CDR1 is KGHSH and CDR2 is LQKENI. Trimming cost V 3 bases and J 7 bases, with 18 bases left between them. This CDR3 is built from 16 residues. The CDR3 nucleotides are TGTGCCAGCTCACCCCCGGCTGTCAGGGGAGGTGAAAAACTGTTTTTT. Its translation: CASSPPAVRGGEKLFF.

The CDR3 nucleotides read TGTGCCAGCAGCTCCCAGGGGGACACAGATACGCAGTATTTT. Translated, it gives CASSSQGDTDTQYF. The rearrangement joins TRBV5-4 to TRBJ2-3; 7 positions match TRBD1. J was trimmed by 2 bases and V by 3 bases; bases with no gene match: 3. This CDR3 region has 14 residues. Germline values: CDR1 SGHNT, CDR2 YYREEE (reference sequence).

The gene calls are TRBV27 and TRBJ1-5, with D perhaps TRBD1 (6 bases). Germline lookup yields CDR1 MNHEY and CDR2 SMNVEV (reference sequence). V shed 6 bases and J shed 1 base, with 19 bases lying between them. The CDR3 spans 17 residues. CDR3 in DNA: TGTGCCAGCAGCCCGGTACTGGGGGCAGGGAGCAATCAGCCCCAGCATTTT. Translated, it gives CASSPVLGAGSNQPQHF.

The chain employs TRBV18 and TRBJ1-3; a weak D match, TRBD1 (6 bases). Between the trimmed V and J ends, which lost 6 bases and 4 bases, there was a span of 22 bases. CDR3 length: 17 residues. Germline CDR1 KGHSH, CDR2 LQKENI. The CDR3 sequence: CASSPNRVTPMGNTIYF. The DNA of the CDR3 is TGTGCCAGCTCGCCAAACAGGGTGACTCCCATGGGAAACACCATATATTTT.

Notes on this clone: Different DNA sequences within this sample yield the same CDR3. For the CDR3, the DNA is TGTGCCAGCACGTTGAACACTGAAGCTTTCTTT. It encodes CASTLNTEAFF. This chain uses TRBV2 with TRBJ1-1; D is uncertain. This CDR3 contains 11 residues. The V gene's germline CDR1 is SNHLY and CDR2 FYNNEI. V dropped 7 bases and J dropped 0 bases, with 3 bases sitting between them.

The CDR3 sequence: CASSKDSSVETQYF. CDR3 bases: TGTGCCAGCTCAAAGGACAGTTCAGTGGAGACCCAGTACTTC. This chain links TRBV18 with TRBJ2-5; maybe TRBD1 (6 bases). The ends were cut back, 5 bases at V and 5 bases at J, with 15 bases in the middle. CDR3 size: 14 residues. Germline CDR1 and CDR2: KGHSH and LQKENI.

This chain uses TRBV7-6 with TRBJ2-2; 8 nucleotides align to TRBD1. From germline, CDR1 is SGHVS and CDR2 FNYEAQ. J gave up 7 bases and V 5 bases, and 12 bases lay outside the gene matches. The CDR3 consists of 16 residues. CDR3 loop: CASSPRTGRLDGELFF. CDR3 DNA: TGTGCCAGCAGCCCCCGGACAGGGCGGTTGGACGGGGAGCTGTTTTTT.

The rearrangement uses TRBV28 and TRBJ1-5; 8 bases agree with TRBD1. Germline V gene sequence: CDR1 MDHEN, CDR2 SYDVKM. V lost 1 base, J lost 6 bases, and 5 bases stayed unmatched. This CDR3 comprises 15 residues. The CDR3 region has the DNA TGTGCCAGCAGTTTATTCGGACAGGGTGCTCAGCCCCAGCATTTT. Encoded protein: CASSLFGQGAQPQHF.

The gene calls are TRBV7-3 and TRBJ2-3; TRBD2 matches 13 bases. J was trimmed by 10 bases and V by 0 bases; bases with no gene match: 7. The V gene's germline CDR1 is SGHTA and CDR2 FQGTGA. The CDR3 has 16 amino acids. This chain's CDR3 is CASSLTFGTSGTAQYF. The CDR3 DNA sequence: TGTGCCAGCAGCTTAACGTTCGGGACTAGCGGGACAGCGCAGTATTTT. The full variable domain, its missing parts supplied by reference TRBV7-3 and TRBJ2-3, is GAGVSQTPSNKVTEKGKYVELRCDPISGHTALYWYRQSLGQGPEFLIYFQGTGAADDSGLPNDRFFAVRPEGSVSTLKIQRTERGDSAVYLCASSLTFGTSGTAQYFGPGTRLTVL.

The V gene is TRBV2, the J gene TRBJ1-6; D is possibly TRBD1 (5 bases). CDR1 is SNHLY and CDR2 is FYNNEI in the germline V gene. Trimming removed 6 bases at V and 6 bases at J, with 15 bases between. The CDR3 is 15 residues long. CDR3 amino acids: CASSLAGTRNSPLHF. For the CDR3, the DNA is TGTGCCAGCAGCCTAGCAGGGACCCGTAATTCACCCCTCCACTTT. Full variable domain (outside the CDR3, taken from reference TRBV2 and TRBJ1-6): EPEVTQTPSHQVTQMGQEVILRCVPISNHLYFYWYRQILGQKVEFLVSFYNNEISEKSEIFDDQFSVERPDGSNFTLKIRSTKLEDSAMYFCASSLAGTRNSPLHFGNGTRLTVT.